These T cell receptor beta chains were read from a single sample in a study of monozygotic twins with inflammatory bowel disease. TCRdb reanalyzed the 5' RACE reads, giving one entry per CDR3 protein sequence and no DNA. The listing contains roughly 320,000 distinct CDR3 sequences. Sequencing used blood. The receptors were sampled from a human donor with ulcerative colitis or Crohn's disease, or a healthy co-twin of an affected twin (not recorded which). Both conserved end residues are part of each CDR3.

j_call v_call cdr3_aa
TRBJ1-2 TRBV7-2 CASSLVGGSYGYTF
TRBJ2-5 TRBV5-1 CASSLLAGEETQYF
TRBJ2-4 TRBV7-9 CASSLPSGKNIQYF
TRBJ1-1 TRBV6-2/TRBV6-3 CASRMNTEAFF
TRBJ1-6 TRBV18 CASSPAGFDSPLHF
TRBJ2-3 TRBV9 CASSVAVERTGGTQYF
TRBJ1-5 TRBV12-3/TRBV12-4 CAAGLGISQPQHF
TRBJ1-4 TRBV6-5 CASSYWQKNEKLFF
TRBJ2-3 TRBV5-1 CASSFRDGSTDTQYF
TRBJ2-7 TRBV25-1 CASRGGGYEQYF
TRBJ2-7 TRBV25-1 CASSEPGYAYEQYF
TRBJ2-2 TRBV7-2 CASSVSRTGELFF
TRBJ2-7 TRBV18 CASSPPQPSYEQYF
TRBJ2-6 TRBV18 CASSPPSGSGANVLTF
TRBJ2-7 TRBV5-1 CASSLEDSARTYEQYF
TRBJ1-2 TRBV30 CAWSVGVFDGYTF
TRBJ2-5 TRBV6-2/TRBV6-3 CASSLWTRSETQYF
TRBJ2-2 TRBV6-6 CASSYFTTTGELFF
TRBJ1-6 TRBV7-2 CASSRDRGHSPLHF
TRBJ2-1 TRBV5-1 CASTITGTGLVF
TRBJ2-2 TRBV12-3/TRBV12-4 CASSLAPRGELFF
TRBJ2-2 TRBV28 CAIQGTGPTGELFF
TRBJ1-2 TRBV7-9 CASSRDIGDYGYTF
TRBJ2-5 TRBV6-2/TRBV6-3 CASSPRDRGTQETQYF
TRBJ2-1 TRBV27 CASSLRSPRSYNEQFF
TRBJ2-3 TRBV9 CASSGHRDSKIDTQYF
TRBJ2-2 TRBV4-2 CASSTSGGANTGELFF
TRBJ2-7 TRBV12-3/TRBV12-4 CASSLEARRYF
TRBJ2-3 TRBV6-1 CASSPTGQQITDTQYF
TRBJ2-7 TRBV6-5 CASSSGRTILLYEQYF
TRBJ2-7 TRBV10-3 CAISGTSGIGYEQYF
TRBJ1-5 TRBV7-2 CASSQGQIYSNQPQHF
TRBJ2-5 TRBV12-3/TRBV12-4 CASSLGRGTETQYF
TRBJ1-2 TRBV30 CAWSAGDRGDGYTF
TRBJ2-4 TRBV5-6 CASSWTPGNIQYF
TRBJ1-4 TRBV12-3/TRBV12-4 CASWGTTNEKLFF
TRBJ2-7 TRBV18 CASSPLDTTYEQYF
TRBJ1-5 TRBV25-1 CASSEFGPNQPQHF
TRBJ1-2 TRBV5-1 CASSPEGGTYGYTF
TRBJ2-1 TRBV5-1 CASSLTDTSYNEQFF
TRBJ2-2 TRBV5-1 CASSLRTGDTGELFF
TRBJ1-5 TRBV6-1 CASKGTRGEVSNQPQHF
TRBJ1-1 TRBV12-3/TRBV12-4 CASSFGHAEVGTEAFF
TRBJ2-2 TRBV19 CASSPRGDRVGGELFF
TRBJ2-7 TRBV12-3/TRBV12-4 CASSYRGGLYEQYF
TRBJ2-1 TRBV12-3/TRBV12-4 CASGILGSYNEQFF
TRBJ1-2 TRBV4-3 CASSQVPTGLNNYGYTF
TRBJ2-7 TRBV27 CASSLYRRSSYEQYF